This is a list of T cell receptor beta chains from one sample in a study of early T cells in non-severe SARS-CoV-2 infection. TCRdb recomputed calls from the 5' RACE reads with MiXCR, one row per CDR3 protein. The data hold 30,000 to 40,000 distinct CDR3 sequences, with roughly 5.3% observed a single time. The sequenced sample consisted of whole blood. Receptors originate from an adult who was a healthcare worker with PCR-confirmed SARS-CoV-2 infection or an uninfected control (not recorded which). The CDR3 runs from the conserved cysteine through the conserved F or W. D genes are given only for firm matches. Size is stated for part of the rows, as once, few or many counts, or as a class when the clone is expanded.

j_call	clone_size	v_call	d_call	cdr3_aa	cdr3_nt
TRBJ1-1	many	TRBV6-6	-	CASSRGEGMSFF	TGTGCCAGCAGCCGCGGGGAGGGGATGAGTTTCTTT
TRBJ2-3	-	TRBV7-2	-	CASSSVLTSTDTQYF	TGTGCCAGCAGCTCGGTACTCACTAGCACAGATACGCAGTATTTT
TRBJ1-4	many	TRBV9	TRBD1	CASSAGQGLPNEKLFF	TGTGCCAGCAGCGCCGGACAGGGGTTACCTAATGAAAAACTGTTTTTT
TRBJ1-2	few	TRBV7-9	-	CASSPQGKENYGYTF	TGTGCCAGCAGCCCCCAGGGAAAGGAAAACTATGGCTACACCTTC
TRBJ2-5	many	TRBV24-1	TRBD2	CATSRGPGLVGEETQYF	TGTGCCACCAGCCGAGGTCCGGGACTAGTTGGTGAAGAGACCCAGTACTTC
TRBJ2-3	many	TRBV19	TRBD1	CASRGTGESTDTQYF	TGTGCCAGTAGGGGGACAGGGGAAAGCACAGATACGCAGTATTTT
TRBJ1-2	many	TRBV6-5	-	CASSYEGNYGYTF	TGTGCCAGCAGTTACGAGGGGAACTATGGCTACACCTTC
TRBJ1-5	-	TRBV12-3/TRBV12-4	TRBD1	CASSFMGGTGGNQPQHF	TGTGCCAGCAGTTTCATGGGTGGGACAGGAGGCAATCAGCCCCAGCATTTT
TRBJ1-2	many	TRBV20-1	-	CSARDSTANADYGYTF	TGCAGTGCTAGAGATTCGACAGCAAACGCGGACTATGGCTACACCTTC
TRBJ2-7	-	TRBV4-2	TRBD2	CASSQGPTSGGAHEQYF	TGTGCCAGCAGCCAAGGGCCGACTAGCGGGGGGGCCCACGAGCAGTACTTC
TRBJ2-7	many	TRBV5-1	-	CASSLEGQGFYEQYF	TGCGCCAGCAGCTTGGAGGGCCAGGGTTTTTACGAGCAGTACTTC
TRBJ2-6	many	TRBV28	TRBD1	CASIPAGTGGSGANVLTF	TGTGCCAGCATCCCAGCTGGGACAGGGGGTTCTGGGGCCAACGTCCTGACTTTC
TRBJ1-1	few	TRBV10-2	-	CASSFFGGNAEAFF	TGCGCCAGCAGTTTCTTCGGGGGGAATGCTGAAGCTTTCTTT
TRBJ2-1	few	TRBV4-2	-	CASSLGMGGASYNEQFF	-
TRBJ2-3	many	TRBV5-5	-	CASSLAVLPGDTQYF	TGTGCCAGCAGCTTGGCCGTGCTACCCGGAGATACGCAGTATTTT
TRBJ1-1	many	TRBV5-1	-	CASSLDGGNTEAFF	TGCGCCAGCAGCTTGGACGGGGGCAACACTGAAGCTTTCTTT
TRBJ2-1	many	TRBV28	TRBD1	CASSRTGSSYNEQFF	TGTGCCAGCAGTAGGACAGGGAGCTCCTACAATGAGCAGTTCTTC
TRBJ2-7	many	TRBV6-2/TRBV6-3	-	CASSLRTQTGVYEQYF	TGTGCCAGCAGCCTACGAACCCAGACAGGAGTCTACGAGCAGTACTTC
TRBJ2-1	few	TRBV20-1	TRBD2	CSARRAGGHNEQFF	TGCAGTGCTAGAAGAGCGGGGGGGCACAATGAGCAGTTCTTC
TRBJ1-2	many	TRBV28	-	CASSIRVGYGYTF	TGTGCCAGCAGTATCAGGGTTGGCTATGGCTACACCTTC
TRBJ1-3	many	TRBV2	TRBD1	CASSEGGQAGNTIYF	TGTGCCAGCAGTGAAGGGGGACAGGCTGGAAACACCATATATTTT
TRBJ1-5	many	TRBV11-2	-	CASSLGTSNQPQHF	TGTGCCAGCAGCTTAGGGACTAGCAATCAGCCCCAGCATTTT
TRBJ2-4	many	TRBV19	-	CASSLSRDRNIQYF	TGTGCCAGTAGCCTCAGCAGGGATCGGAACATTCAGTACTTC
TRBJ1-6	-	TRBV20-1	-	CSARIPGMNSPLHF	TGCAGTGCCCGAATCCCGGGTATGAATTCACCCCTCCACTTT
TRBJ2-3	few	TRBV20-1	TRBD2	CSAPSGTDTQYF	TGCAGTGCTCCGAGCGGGACGGATACGCAGTATTTT
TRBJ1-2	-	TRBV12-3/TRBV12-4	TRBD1	CASSLGRQGVLNYGYTF	TGTGCCAGCAGTTTAGGGAGACAGGGCGTACTAAACTATGGCTACACCTTC
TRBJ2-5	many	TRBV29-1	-	CSVDGLGETQYF	TGCAGCGTCGACGGATTGGGAGAGACCCAGTACTTC
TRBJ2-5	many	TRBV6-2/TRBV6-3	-	CASRPFIPLNQETQYF	TGTGCCAGCAGGCCCTTTATTCCACTCAACCAAGAGACCCAGTACTTC
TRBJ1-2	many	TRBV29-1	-	CSVVGTGDYGYTF	TGCAGCGTTGTCGGGACGGGGGACTATGGCTACACCTTC
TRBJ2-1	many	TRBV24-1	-	CATSDLDEQFF	TGTGCCACCAGTGATTTGGATGAGCAGTTCTTC
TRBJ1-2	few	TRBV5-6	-	CASSLGRVYGYTF	TGTGCCAGCAGTCTGGGGAGAGTCTATGGCTACACCTTC